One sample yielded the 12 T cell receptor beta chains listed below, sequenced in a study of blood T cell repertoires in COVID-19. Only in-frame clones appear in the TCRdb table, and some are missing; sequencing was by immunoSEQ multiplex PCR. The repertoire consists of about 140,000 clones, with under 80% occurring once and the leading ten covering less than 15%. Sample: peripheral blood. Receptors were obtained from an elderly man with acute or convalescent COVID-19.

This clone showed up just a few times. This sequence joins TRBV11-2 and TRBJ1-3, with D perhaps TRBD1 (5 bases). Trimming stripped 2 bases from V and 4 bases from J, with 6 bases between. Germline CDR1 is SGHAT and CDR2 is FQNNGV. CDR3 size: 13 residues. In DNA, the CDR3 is TGTGCCAGCAGCTTAAACAGGGGAAACACCATATATTTT. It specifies CASSLNRGNTIYF.

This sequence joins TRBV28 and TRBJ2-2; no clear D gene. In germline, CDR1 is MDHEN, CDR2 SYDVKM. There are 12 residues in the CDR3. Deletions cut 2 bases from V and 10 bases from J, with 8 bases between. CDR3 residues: CASSLSRLELFF. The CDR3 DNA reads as TGTGCCAGCAGTTTAAGCCGTCTGGAGCTGTTTTTT.

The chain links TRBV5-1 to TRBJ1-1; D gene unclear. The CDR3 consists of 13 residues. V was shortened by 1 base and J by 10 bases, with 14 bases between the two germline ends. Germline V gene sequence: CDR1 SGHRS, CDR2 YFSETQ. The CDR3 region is CASSLTVRAAAFF. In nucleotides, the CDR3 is TGCGCCAGCAGCTTGACGGTGAGGGCAGCAGCTTTCTTT.

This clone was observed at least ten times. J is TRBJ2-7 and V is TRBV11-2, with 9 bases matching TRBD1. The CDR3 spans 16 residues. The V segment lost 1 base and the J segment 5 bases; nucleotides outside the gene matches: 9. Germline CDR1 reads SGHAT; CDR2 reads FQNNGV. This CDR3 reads CASSLVSGTGIHEQYF. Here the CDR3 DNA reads TGTGCCAGCAGCTTAGTATCCGGGACAGGGATACACGAGCAGTACTTC.

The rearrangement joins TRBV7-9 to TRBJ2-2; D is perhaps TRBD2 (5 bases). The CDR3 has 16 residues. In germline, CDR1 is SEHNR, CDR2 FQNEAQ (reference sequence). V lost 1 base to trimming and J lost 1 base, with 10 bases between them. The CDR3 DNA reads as TGTGCCAGCAGCTTAGGGGTAGCGCGGAACACCGGGGAGCTGTTTTTT. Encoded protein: CASSLGVARNTGELFF. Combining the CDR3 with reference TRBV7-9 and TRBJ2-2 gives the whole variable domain DTGVSQNPRHKITKRGQNVTFRCDPISEHNRLYWYRQTLGQGPEFLTYFQNEAQLEKSRLLSDRFSAERPKGSFSTLEIQRTEQGDSAMYLCASSLGVARNTGELFFGEGSRLTVL.

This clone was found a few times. The CDR3 loop is CASNPGGSNQPQHF. In nucleotides, the CDR3 is TGTGCCAGCAACCCGGGGGGTAGCAATCAGCCCCAGCATTTT. The V call is TRBV2, the J call TRBJ1-5, with D perhaps matching TRBD1 (5 bases). Germline V gene lookup returns CDR1 SNHLY and CDR2 FYNNEI. V lost 7 bases, J lost 0 bases, and 10 bases lay in between. The CDR3 has 14 residues. Full variable domain (outside the CDR3, taken from reference TRBV2 and TRBJ1-5): EPEVTQTPSHQVTQMGQEVILRCVPISNHLYFYWYRQILGQKVEFLVSFYNNEISEKSEIFDDQFSVERPDGSNFTLKIRSTKLEDSAMYFCASNPGGSNQPQHFGDGTRLSIL.

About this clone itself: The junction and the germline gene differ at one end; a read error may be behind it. CDR3 in DNA: TGTGCCAGCAGCTTAGATTCACCCGCGAACACCGGGGATCTGTTTTTT. Translating it yields CASSLDSPANTGDLFF. This chain links TRBV7-2 with TRBJ2-2; tentatively, D is TRBD2 (5 bases). There are 16 residues in the CDR3. Germline V gives CDR1 SGHTA, CDR2 FQGNSA.

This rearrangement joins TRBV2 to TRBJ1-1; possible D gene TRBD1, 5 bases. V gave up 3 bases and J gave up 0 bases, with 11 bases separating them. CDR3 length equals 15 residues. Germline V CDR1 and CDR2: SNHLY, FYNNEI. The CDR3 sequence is CASSEAGEVNTEAFF. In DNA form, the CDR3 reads TGTGCCAGCAGTGAGGCGGGGGAGGTGAACACTGAAGCTTTCTTT.

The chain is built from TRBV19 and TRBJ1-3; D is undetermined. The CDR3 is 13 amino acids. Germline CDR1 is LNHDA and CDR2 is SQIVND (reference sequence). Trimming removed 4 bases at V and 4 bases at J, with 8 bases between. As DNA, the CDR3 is TGTGCCAGTAGTACCGAGAGGGGAAACACCATATATTTT. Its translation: CASSTERGNTIYF.

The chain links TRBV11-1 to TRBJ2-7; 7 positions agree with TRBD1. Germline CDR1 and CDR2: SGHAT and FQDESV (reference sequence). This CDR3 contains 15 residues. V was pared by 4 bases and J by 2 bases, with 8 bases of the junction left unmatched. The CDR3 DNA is TGTGCCAGCAGCTCCGACCGGGACAGAACCTACGAGCAGTACTTC. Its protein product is CASSSDRDRTYEQYF.

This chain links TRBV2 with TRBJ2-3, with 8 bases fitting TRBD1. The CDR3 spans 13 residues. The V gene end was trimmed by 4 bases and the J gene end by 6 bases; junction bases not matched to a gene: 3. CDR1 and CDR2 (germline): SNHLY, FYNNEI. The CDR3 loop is CASSGTGRDTQYF. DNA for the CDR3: TGTGCCAGCAGTGGGACAGGGAGGGATACGCAGTATTTT.

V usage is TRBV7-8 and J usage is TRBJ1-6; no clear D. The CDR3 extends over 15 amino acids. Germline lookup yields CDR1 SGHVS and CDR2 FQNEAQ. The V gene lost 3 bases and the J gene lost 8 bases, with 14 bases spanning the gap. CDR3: CASSLERDGYSPLHF. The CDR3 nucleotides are TGTGCCAGCAGCTTGGAGAGGGATGGCTATTCACCCCTCCACTTT.